These T cell receptor beta chains were read from a single sample in a study of blood T cells in healthy people across ages. TCRdb independently ran MiXCR on the 5' RACE reads; one entry per CDR3 protein. The sample has about 700,000 distinct CDR3 sequences; around 32% are singletons. Sequenced material: blood. The receptors stem from a woman older than 75 in good health. CDR3s include the opening cysteine and the closing phenylalanine or tryptophan. The order of the fields is V gene, clone size, J gene, D gene, CDR3 DNA, CDR3 protein. D genes are given only for firm matches. Some rows mark clone size as missing; the rest say once, few, many or name a class of expanded clone.

>TRBV7-6|.|TRBJ2-2|.
TGTGCCAGCAGCTTTGGGACTGATTACACCGGGGAGCTGTGTTTT
CASSFGTDYTGELCF
>TRBV4-1|.|TRBJ2-5|TRBD1
TGCGCCAGCAGCCAAGGCAGGGGGCGCAGAGGACCTGGGGAGACCCAGTACTTC
CASSQGRGRRGPGETQYF
>TRBV12-3/TRBV12-4|.|TRBJ2-3|.
TGTGCCAGCAGTTTAGAGGCAGCGAGCACAGATGCGCAGTATTTT
CASSLEAASTDAQYF
>TRBV4-1|.|TRBJ2-2|TRBD2
TGCGCCAGCAGCCAACGGACTAGCGGGGTTACGAACACCGGGGAGCTGTTTTTT
CASSQRTSGVTNTGELFF
>TRBV4-2|many|TRBJ1-1|TRBD1
TGTGCCAGCAGCCACGGACAGGGTTGGGAAGCTTTCTTT
CASSHGQGWEAFF
>TRBV2|.|TRBJ2-2|.
TGTGCCAGCAGTGAACTTCCCCGGGAGCTGTTTTTT
CASSELPRELFF
>TRBV5-1|many|TRBJ2-1|TRBD1
TGCGCCAGCAGCGGGACCTTAGGACAGGGGAATGAGCAGTTCTTC
CASSGTLGQGNEQFF
>TRBV20-1|.|TRBJ1-6|.
TGCAGTGCACCTCCCCAGGGGACTGGAGGTTCACCCCTCCACTTT
CSAPPQGTGGSPLHF
>TRBV14|.|TRBJ2-7|TRBD1
TGTGCCAGCAGCCAAGATCAGGGCAGGGGGCGCAGGTACGTGCAGTACTTC
CASSQDQGRGRRYVQYF
>TRBV7-2|few|TRBJ2-7|.
TGTGCCAGCAGCCTGGTGTCGGCAGGGGTCGGCGAGCAGTACTTC
CASSLVSAGVGEQYF
>TRBV11-2|.|TRBJ1-3|.
TGTGCCAGCAGCTTAGATCCCAATCGCGGAAACACCATATATTTT
CASSLDPNRGNTIYF
>TRBV20-1|many|TRBJ2-7|TRBD2
TGCAGTGCCATCGGGACTAGCGGGGACCATTCCTACGAGCAGTACTTC
CSAIGTSGDHSYEQYF
>TRBV7-2|many|TRBJ2-7|TRBD2
TGTGCCAGCAGCTCCCTATGGGGGGGCTCCTACGAGCAGTACTTC
CASSSLWGGSYEQYF
>TRBV11-2|.|TRBJ2-1|TRBD2
TGTGCCAGCAGCCCCCCGGGACTAGACTACAATGAGCAGTTCTTC
CASSPPGLDYNEQFF
>TRBV9|.|TRBJ1-6|.
TGTGCCAGCAGCCCCCGGGGGAGCTCCTATAATTCACCCCTCCACTTT
CASSPRGSSYNSPLHF
>TRBV3-1|many|TRBJ2-7|TRBD1
TGTGCCAGCAGCCTACGCTTGACAGGGTTTTTGGCGCACGAGCAGTACTTC
CASSLRLTGFLAHEQYF
>TRBV20-1|.|TRBJ1-5|TRBD1
TGCAGTGCCATTCGACAGGGCAACGCGGGCAATCAGCCCCAGCATTTT
CSAIRQGNAGNQPQHF
>TRBV7-2|many|TRBJ2-7|TRBD1
TGTGCCAGCAGTCCCGGGACAGGGGGCTACGAGCAGTACTTC
CASSPGTGGYEQYF
>TRBV10-3|many|TRBJ2-5|TRBD2
TGTGCCATCGCTAGCGGGGGGACACGAGAGACCCAGTACTTC
CAIASGGTRETQYF
>TRBV6-2/TRBV6-3|.|TRBJ2-1|.
TGTGCCAGCAGCTCAAGGATTCTAGTAAATGAGCAGTTCTTC
CASSSRILVNEQFF
>TRBV9|.|TRBJ2-2|.
TGTGCCAGCAGCGTAGTAGGGAACACCGGGGAGCTGTTTTTT
CASSVVGNTGELFF
>TRBV4-1|many|TRBJ2-7|TRBD1
TGCGCCAGCAGCCGCCCCGGGACAGGGGTTGACGAGCAGTACTTC
CASSRPGTGVDEQYF
>TRBV25-1|many|TRBJ2-7|TRBD1
TGTGCCAGCACAGGGACAGGAGCCTACGAGCAGTACTTC
CASTGTGAYEQYF
>TRBV5-5|few|TRBJ2-3|.
TGTGCCAGCAGCTTAGGGGACTTGGGGATGGATACGCAGTATTTT
CASSLGDLGMDTQYF
>TRBV12-3/TRBV12-4|.|TRBJ2-3|.
TGTGCCAGCAGTTCCGGGACTGTGAGAACAGATACGCAGTATTTT
CASSSGTVRTDTQYF
>TRBV10-3|many|TRBJ2-3|TRBD2
TGTGCCATCAGTGAAAGGAGCGGGGGGGCGGTAGATACGCAGTATTTT
CAISERSGGAVDTQYF
>TRBV28|few|TRBJ2-2|TRBD1
TGTGCCAGCAGCTCGCGGACAGGGGGAACCGGGGAGCTGTTTTTT
CASSSRTGGTGELFF
>TRBV4-2|many|TRBJ2-7|.
TGTGCCAGCAGCGTTTCCCTCCGGGACGCCTACGAGCAGTACTTC
CASSVSLRDAYEQYF
>TRBV5-8|many|TRBJ2-5|.
TGTGCCAGCAGCTCCTTAGGGCCCCAAGAGACCCAGTACTTC
CASSSLGPQETQYF
>TRBV5-1|.|TRBJ1-1|.
TGCGCCAGCAGCTTGCTTACTGGGGTCATACCTGAAGCTTTCTTT
CASSLLTGVIPEAFF
>TRBV30|few|TRBJ2-1|TRBD1
TGTGCCTGGAGTGGACAGGGGCGTCGGAATGAGCAGTTCTTC
CAWSGQGRRNEQFF
>TRBV7-9|.|TRBJ1-5|.
TGTACCAGCAGCTTAGAGTTGGGGGGCAATCAGCCCCAGCATTTT
CTSSLELGGNQPQHF
>TRBV2|many|TRBJ2-5|TRBD2
TGTGCCAGCAGTGATGGTTCGCGGGGGGCCCAAGAGACCCAGTACTTC
CASSDGSRGAQETQYF
>TRBV14|.|TRBJ1-6|.
TGTGCCAGCAGCCTCTATCAGGGTATCGGCCGTAATTCACCCCTCCACTTT
CASSLYQGIGRNSPLHF
>TRBV6-2/TRBV6-3|many|TRBJ2-1|TRBD1
TGTGCCAGCAGCCACTTCACAACAGGGGGCGCCTACAATGAGCAGTTCTTC
CASSHFTTGGAYNEQFF
>TRBV15|.|TRBJ2-7|.
TGTGCCACCAGCAGAGTAGGGGCCTACGAGCAGTACTTC
CATSRVGAYEQYF
>TRBV5-6|few|TRBJ2-5|.
TGTGCCAGCAGCCGACCTCGGGGGCGGAAAGAGACCCAGTACTTC
CASSRPRGRKETQYF
>TRBV5-1|many|TRBJ2-1|TRBD2
TGCGCCAGCAGCGTGGGGACTAGCCTGAAGGATGAGCAGTTCTTC
CASSVGTSLKDEQFF
>TRBV12-3/TRBV12-4|few|TRBJ1-3|TRBD1
TGTGCCAGCAGGCTGACAGGGTCAGAAAACACCATATATTTT
CASRLTGSENTIYF